What follows are 18 T cell receptor beta chains derived from one specimen sequenced in a study of blood T cell repertoires in COVID-19. Clones were sequenced by immunoSEQ multiplex PCR, and TCRdb holds only the in-frame ones, with some missing. Of 75,000 to 95,000 clones in the sample, over 80% were seen once. The sample comprised peripheral blood. These receptors originate from an older man with active or convalescent COVID-19.

The genes are TRBV6-5 and TRBJ1-2, with 8 bases that match TRBD1. V was clipped by 8 bases and J by 5 bases; unmatched bases: 1. The CDR3 extends over 11 amino acids. Per the germline V gene, CDR1 is MNHEY and CDR2 is SVGAGI. This CDR3 is CASGQGYGYTF. The CDR3, as DNA: TGTGCCAGCGGACAGGGTTATGGCTACACCTTC.

V is TRBV5-6 and J is TRBJ2-7; the D gene is possibly TRBD2 (5 bases). CDR1 is SGHDT, CDR2 YYEEEE, per germline. V lost 1 base to trimming and J lost 3 bases, with 14 bases between them. CDR3 length: 15 residues. CDR3 sequence reads: CASSLSEGPNYEQYV. The DNA for the CDR3 is TGTGCCAGCAGCTTGTCCGAGGGCCCCAACTACGAGCAGTACGTC.

The rearrangement joins TRBV4-2 to TRBJ1-3, with D possibly being TRBD1 (6 bases). Germline values: CDR1 LGHNA, CDR2 YNFKEQ. This CDR3 has 16 amino acids. Deletions cut 1 base from V and 3 bases from J, with 13 bases between. This chain's CDR3 is CASSQVHRGGGNTIYF. CDR3 sequence (DNA): TGTGCCAGCAGCCAAGTTCATAGGGGGGGTGGAAACACCATATATTTT.

Only a few counts were recorded for this clone. The CDR3 is CASKPGSGSNEQFF. DNA for the CDR3: TGTGCCAGTAAGCCTGGCTCGGGATCTAATGAGCAGTTCTTC. The rearrangement uses TRBV19 and TRBJ2-1; weak D call: TRBD2 (5 bases). Trimming pared 7 bases from V and 7 bases from J, leaving 17 bases between. The CDR3 is 14 residues long. The germline gives CDR1 LNHDA, CDR2 SQIVND (reference sequence).

V gene TRBV27 combines with J gene TRBJ1-2; D possibly corresponds to TRBD1 (5 bases). Germline loops: CDR1 MNHEY, CDR2 SMNVEV (reference sequence). V lost 5 bases to trimming and J lost 2 bases, with 15 bases between them. The CDR3 runs 15 residues. The CDR3: CASSPRTPPNYGYTF. As DNA, the CDR3 is TGTGCCAGCAGTCCGAGGACACCCCCGAACTATGGCTACACCTTC.

The chain links TRBV19 to TRBJ1-1, with D possibly matching TRBD1 (5 bases). V was cut by 3 bases and J by 5 bases, with 16 bases left in between. Germline V gives CDR1 LNHDA, CDR2 SQIVND (reference sequence). This CDR3 spans 15 amino acids. CDR3 amino acids: CASSIDKRQSTEAFF. The CDR3 region has the DNA TGTGCCAGTAGTATCGATAAAAGACAGTCAACTGAAGCTTTCTTT.

The chain uses TRBV7-9 and TRBJ1-3; D remains ambiguous. Germline V gives CDR1 SEHNR, CDR2 FQNEAQ (reference sequence). CDR3 size: 15 residues. Trimming removed 2 bases from V and 0 bases from J, with 8 bases in between. The CDR3 spells CASSLIQNSGNTIYF. CDR3 nucleotide sequence: TGTGCCAGCAGCTTAATCCAGAACTCTGGAAACACCATATATTTT.

This rearrangement joins TRBV18 to TRBJ2-7; possible D gene TRBD1, 8 bases. In germline, CDR1 is KGHSH, CDR2 LQKENI. Trimming took off 3 bases at V and 6 bases at J, with 15 bases between the two ends. This CDR3 has 14 residues. The CDR3 loop is CASSPEQGEGEQYV. CDR3 nucleotides: TGTGCCAGCTCACCCGAACAGGGGGAGGGCGAGCAGTACGTC.

This clone has only a few counts. This chain uses TRBV4-2 with TRBJ1-1, with D unclear. The germline V gene encodes CDR1 LGHNA and CDR2 YNFKEQ. The CDR3 totals 14 residues. The ends were cut back, 0 bases at V and 4 bases at J, with 9 bases in the middle. The CDR3 coding sequence is TGTGCCAGCAGCCAAGATAATGGCGGCACTGAAGCTTTCTTT. This codes for CASSQDNGGTEAFF.

The rearrangement joins TRBV9 to TRBJ1-6; D gene unclear. V lost 0 bases and J lost 4, with 5 bases in between. The CDR3 is made up of 14 amino acids. CDR1 SGDLS and CDR2 YYNGEE come from the germline V gene. In DNA form, the CDR3 reads TGTGCCAGCAGCGTAGCCGGTTATAATTCACCCCTCCACTTT. It is translated as CASSVAGYNSPLHF.

This chain connects TRBV5-4 to TRBJ2-7; the match to TRBD2 covers 7 bases. The V segment lost 3 bases and the J segment 4 bases; nucleotides outside the gene matches: 22. There are 19 residues in the CDR3. The germline V gene encodes CDR1 SGHNT and CDR2 YYREEE (reference sequence). The CDR3 spells CASSWGQREGRSISYEQYV. The DNA for the CDR3 is TGTGCCAGCAGCTGGGGCCAAAGGGAGGGCCGTAGCATCAGTTACGAGCAGTACGTC.

The chain is built from TRBV6-6 and TRBJ2-2; 8 bases map to TRBD2. The V gene's germline CDR1 is MNHNY and CDR2 SVGAGI (reference sequence). With 5 bases clipped from V and 5 bases from J, the junction kept 10 bases outside the gene matches. This CDR3 region has 16 residues. This chain's CDR3 is CASSPETASGTGELFF. CDR3 DNA sequence: TGTGCCAGCAGTCCCGAGACAGCTAGCGGGACCGGGGAGCTGTTTTTT.

Only a few counts were recorded for this clone. The chain recombines TRBV2 with TRBJ2-3, with 12 bases aligning to TRBD2. Germline CDR1 reads SNHLY; CDR2 reads FYNNEI. The CDR3 is made up of 16 amino acids. V shed 1 base, J shed 4 bases, and the junction held 3 bases outside the gene matches. The CDR3 DNA reads as TGTGCCAGCAGTGAAGGACTAGCGGGAGCATCAGATACGCAGTATTTT. It yields the protein CASSEGLAGASDTQYF.

The chain links TRBV18 to TRBJ1-2; D not certain. Germline V gives CDR1 KGHSH, CDR2 LQKENI. This CDR3 is built from 13 residues. V lost 3 bases and J 3 bases, leaving 8 bases between the germline ends. This CDR3 is CASSPDSDYGYTF. The CDR3 DNA is TGTGCCAGCTCACCCGACTCAGACTATGGCTACACCTTC.

The V gene is TRBV5-1, the J gene TRBJ2-2, with a possible D match to TRBD1 (6 bases). The CDR3 has 16 residues. Germline-derived CDR1 and CDR2 are SGHRS and YFSETQ. V lost 4 bases, J lost 6 bases, and 19 bases lay in between. The CDR3 reads CASSAPGVNDPGELFF. The CDR3 nucleotides read TGCGCCAGCAGCGCCCCAGGGGTGAATGACCCCGGGGAGCTGTTTTTT.

The V and J genes are TRBV11-3 and TRBJ2-5, with 8 bases identical to TRBD2. V lost 5 bases and J lost 2; bases outside the gene matches: 4. Looked up from germline, CDR1 is SGHNT and CDR2 is YENEEA. CDR3 length: 14 amino acids. The CDR3 DNA is TGTGCCAGCAGCCCGGGGGGGGATCAAGAGACCCAGTACTTC. This translates into CASSPGGDQETQYF. The full variable domain, rest sourced from reference TRBV11-3 and TRBJ2-5, is EAGVVQSPRYKIIEKKQPVAFWCNPISGHNTLYWYLQNLGQGPELLIRYENEEAVDDSQLPKDRFSAERLKGVDSTLKIQPAELGDSAVYLCASSPGGDQETQYFGPGTRLLVL.

CDR3: CASSSFDFSPLHF. CDR3 in DNA: TGTGCCAGCAGCTCGTTTGACTTCTCACCCCTCCACTTT. J is TRBJ1-6 and V is TRBV7-2; no firm D call. This CDR3 has 13 amino acids. Per germline, CDR1 SGHTA and CDR2 FQGNSA. V lost 4 bases, J lost 10 bases, and 11 bases lay in between.

This chain joins TRBV7-2 and TRBJ2-3, with 8 bases that match TRBD2. CDR1 is SGHTA and CDR2 is FQGNSA in the germline V gene. The V gene end was trimmed by 1 base and the J gene end by 6 bases; junction bases not matched to a gene: 3. There are 14 residues in the CDR3. This CDR3 is CASSLGRGADTQYF. The CDR3 DNA sequence: TGTGCCAGCAGCTTAGGGCGGGGGGCGGATACGCAGTATTTT.